The 26 T cell receptor beta chains in this list originate from one sample, sequenced in a study of T cell repertoires in cytomegalovirus infection. TCRdb reprocessed the reads via MiXCR and lists one record per CDR3 protein. Counted here are roughly 230,000 distinct CDR3 sequences, 22% occurring once; the ten biggest clones make up 15% to 20%. Source material: CD8+ T cells from PBMCs. These receptors originate from a human donor in good health (CMV status not recorded). Some clones in this sample may be carry-over from other donors' samples.

This chain joins TRBV7-9 and TRBJ1-6, with a tentative D call TRBD1 (5 bases). CDR1 SEHNR and CDR2 FQNEAQ come from the germline V gene (reference sequence). The CDR3 runs to 12 residues. V was clipped by 5 bases and J by 15 bases, with 14 bases between them. CDR3 nucleotide sequence: TGTGCCAGCAGCAGCCGGGACTTGTTCCTCCACTTT. It encodes CASSSRDLFLHF.

The V gene is TRBV20-1, the J gene TRBJ2-5; D perhaps matches TRBD2 (5 bases). Per germline, CDR1 DFQATT and CDR2 SNEGSKA (reference sequence). The V and J ends lost 0 bases and 7 bases respectively, with 18 bases between them. CDR3 length: 15 amino acids. The CDR3 reads CSARDGSSSDGTQYF. The CDR3 DNA follows: TGCAGTGCTAGAGATGGGAGTAGCTCCGACGGGACCCAGTACTTC.

This clonotype has just a few counts. The chain uses TRBV9 and TRBJ2-1; tentatively, D is TRBD1 (6 bases). The CDR3 spans 14 residues. Germline CDR1 and CDR2: SGDLS and YYNGEE. V was trimmed by 4 bases and J by 8 bases, leaving 16 bases between them. The CDR3 loop is CASSLTTGIHEQFF. As DNA, the CDR3 is TGTGCCAGCAGCCTCACTACAGGGATCCATGAGCAGTTCTTC. Full variable domain (outside the CDR3, taken from reference TRBV9 and TRBJ2-1): DSGVTQTPKHLITATGQRVTLRCSPRSGDLSVYWYQQSLDQGLQFLIQYYNGEERAKGNILERFSAQQFPDLHSELNLSSLELGDSALYFCASSLTTGIHEQFFGPGTRLTVL.

This rearrangement joins TRBV7-4 to TRBJ2-7, with D maybe TRBD2 (6 bases). The CDR3 spans 12 residues. Germline V lookup: CDR1 SGHVT, CDR2 SQSDAQ. The V gene lost 6 bases and the J gene lost 7 bases, with 13 bases spanning the gap. This CDR3 reads CASSFPGREQYF. The CDR3 DNA reads TGTGCCAGCAGTTTCCCAGGGAGGGAGCAGTACTTC.

J is TRBJ1-5 and V is TRBV9; tentative D call: TRBD1 (5 bases). This CDR3 contains 15 residues. CDR1 and CDR2 (germline): SGDLS, YYNGEE. The V end was cut by 4 bases, the J end by 3 bases, with 14 bases between. The CDR3 region has the DNA TGTGCCAGCAGCCCGGGGGGTTCGGACAATCAGCCCCAGCATTTT. This encodes CASSPGGSDNQPQHF. The full variable domain, in which reference TRBV9 and TRBJ1-5 provide the parts outside the CDR3, is DSGVTQTPKHLITATGQRVTLRCSPRSGDLSVYWYQQSLDQGLQFLIQYYNGEERAKGNILERFSAQQFPDLHSELNLSSLELGDSALYFCASSPGGSDNQPQHFGDGTRLSIL.

J is TRBJ2-7 and V is TRBV2; TRBD1 matches 7 bases. Germline assignment: CDR1 SNHLY and CDR2 FYNNEI. This CDR3 spans 15 amino acids. V was clipped by 3 bases and J by 2 bases; unmatched bases: 7. Here the CDR3 DNA reads TGTGCCAGCAGTGACGCCGACAGGGTCCCCTACGAGCAGTACTTC. Amino acids: CASSDADRVPYEQYF.

This clonotype was counted at least ten times. The J gene is TRBJ2-1, the V gene TRBV7-2, with D possibly matching TRBD1 (5 bases). CDR1 and CDR2 from the germline V gene are SGHTA and FQGNSA. The CDR3 totals 16 residues. Deletions cut 7 bases from V and 3 bases from J, with 19 bases between. CDR3 loop: CASTRTAGAFYNEQFF. The CDR3 coding sequence is TGTGCCAGCACCAGGACCGCTGGGGCCTTCTACAATGAGCAGTTCTTC. Filled out from reference TRBV7-2 and TRBJ2-1, the complete variable domain reads GAGVSQSPSNKVTEKGKDVELRCDPISGHTALYWYRQSLGQGLEFLIYFQGNSAPDKSGLPSDRFSAERTGGSVSTLTIQRTQQEDSAVYLCASTRTAGAFYNEQFFGPGTRLTVL.

This clonotype was counted between two and nine times. The V and J genes are TRBV29-1 and TRBJ1-1; D gene unclear. V was clipped by 6 bases and J by 0 bases, with 2 bases between them. CDR1 and CDR2 from the germline V gene are SQVTM and ANQGSEA. There are 10 residues in the CDR3. The CDR3: CSVLNTEAFF. The CDR3 bases are TGCAGCGTCCTGAACACTGAAGCTTTCTTT.

In its sample, this clonotype was seen a few times. J is TRBJ1-1 and V is TRBV7-9; TRBD1 is a possible D gene (5 bases). Per germline, CDR1 SEHNR and CDR2 FQNEAQ (reference sequence). The CDR3 loop spans 13 amino acids. Trimming stripped 2 bases from V and 3 bases from J, with 7 bases between. The CDR3 DNA reads as TGTGCCAGCAGCTTATGGGGGGACACTGAAGCTTTCTTT. Its translation is CASSLWGDTEAFF. Full variable domain (remainder filled in from reference TRBV7-9 and TRBJ1-1): DTGVSQNPRHKITKRGQNVTFRCDPISEHNRLYWYRQTLGQGPEFLTYFQNEAQLEKSRLLSDRFSAERPKGSFSTLEIQRTEQGDSAMYLCASSLWGDTEAFFGQGTRLTVV.

The V gene is TRBV3-1, the J gene TRBJ2-1; 9 bases match TRBD2. The CDR3 is 15 residues long. V was pared by 3 bases and J by 7 bases, with 7 bases of the junction left unmatched. Looked up from germline, CDR1 is LGHDT and CDR2 is YNNKEL (reference sequence). The CDR3 DNA follows: TGTGCCAGCAGCCACAAGGCGGGGGGGCTGAATGAGCAGTTCTTC. Translated, it gives CASSHKAGGLNEQFF.

This clonotype has more than one count but fewer than ten. This rearrangement joins TRBV6-5 to TRBJ1-5; tentative D call: TRBD1 (5 bases). The V end lost 8 bases, the J end lost 5 bases, and 16 bases lay between the germline ends. The CDR3 runs 14 residues. Germline CDR1 and CDR2: MNHEY and SVGAGI. CDR3 loop: CASGTYGGDQPQHF. In DNA, the CDR3 is TGTGCCAGCGGAACCTACGGGGGAGATCAGCCCCAGCATTTT.

The DNA for the CDR3 is TGTGCCAGCAGTTACTGGGGTGGAGGGGGCGACACAGATACGCAGTATTTT. This gives the protein CASSYWGGGGDTDTQYF. V gene TRBV6-2 or TRBV6-3 combines with J gene TRBJ2-3; a possible D gene is TRBD1 (7 bases). The CDR3 is made up of 17 amino acids. Trimming removed 1 base from V and 2 bases from J, with 16 bases in between. Germline CDR1 is MNHEY and CDR2 is SVGEGT.

About this clonotype: A much bigger clone sits one base away, suggesting this may be a read error. The chain carries TRBV11-2 and TRBJ2-7; 12 bases map to TRBD1. Germline values: CDR1 SGHAT, CDR2 FQNNGV. Trimming took 2 bases from V and 5 from J; bases not matched to a gene: 7. The CDR3 runs 16 residues. The CDR3 DNA is TGTGCCAGCAGCTTATTACGGGACAGGGGGCCAAACGAGCAGTACTTC. Translation gives CASSLLRDRGPNEQYF.

In its sample, this clonotype was seen many times. This chain links TRBV6-1 with TRBJ2-1; 12 nucleotides match TRBD2. Losses at the gene ends were 7 bases for V and 8 bases for J; bases not matched to a gene: 9. Germline loops: CDR1 MNHNS, CDR2 SASEGT. The CDR3 extends over 15 amino acids. CDR3 residues: CASTPLASGGDEQFF. The CDR3 nucleotides read TGTGCCAGCACCCCGCTGGCTAGCGGGGGGGATGAGCAGTTCTTC.

The V and J genes are TRBV14 and TRBJ2-7, with D unresolved. This CDR3 spans 14 amino acids. The germline V and J ends were trimmed by 3 bases and 2 bases, with 11 bases remaining between them. Germline CDR1 reads SGHDN; CDR2 reads FVKESK. CDR3: CASSHSWAPYEQYF. The CDR3 DNA follows: TGTGCCAGCAGCCACTCTTGGGCTCCCTACGAGCAGTACTTC.

The chain combines TRBV4-2 with TRBJ2-7, with 10 bases that match TRBD2. The trim removed 0 bases at V and 2 bases at J, leaving 4 bases unmatched. This CDR3 has 16 amino acids. Germline CDR1 reads LGHNA; CDR2 reads YNFKEQ. CDR3 sequence: CASSQEMSGGAYEQYF. The CDR3 DNA reads as TGTGCCAGCAGCCAAGAAATGAGCGGGGGGGCCTACGAGCAGTACTTC.

This clonotype is judged medium-sized. The chain couples TRBV29-1 to TRBJ2-2; D could derive from TRBD1 or TRBD2 (5 bases each). The germline CDR1 and CDR2 sequences are SQVTM and ANQGSEA. The CDR3 has 15 amino acids. Deletions cut 1 base from V and 1 base from J, with 10 bases between. The CDR3 spells CSVEGGEGNTGELFF. CDR3 DNA sequence: TGCAGCGTTGAAGGAGGGGAAGGGAACACCGGGGAGCTGTTTTTT.

This clonotype was found many times. For the CDR3, the DNA is TGTGCCAGCAGTGGACAGGGGGCGAGCACAGATACGCAGTATTTT. Amino acid sequence: CASSGQGASTDTQYF. The rearrangement joins TRBV7-9 to TRBJ2-3; 11 nucleotides align to TRBD1. The CDR3 consists of 15 residues. J was trimmed by 0 bases and V by 6 bases; bases with no gene match: 2. The V gene's germline CDR1 is SEHNR and CDR2 FQNEAQ (reference sequence).

The rearrangement joins TRBV12-3 or TRBV12-4 to TRBJ1-1; D is uncertain. The CDR3 length is 13 residues. V was trimmed by 6 bases and J by 4 bases, leaving 12 bases between them. CDR3 DNA: TGTGCCAGCAGCGACGAGTGGGGCACTGAAGCTTTCTTT. It translates to CASSDEWGTEAFF.

The chain employs TRBV27 and TRBJ1-1, with D uncertain. V lost 2 bases, J lost 1 base, and 5 bases lay in between. The CDR3 runs 13 residues. CDR1 and CDR2 from the germline V gene are MNHEY and SMNVEV (reference sequence). The CDR3 loop is CASSLNKNTEAFF. CDR3 nucleotide sequence: TGTGCCAGCAGTTTAAATAAGAACACTGAAGCTTTCTTT.

This chain uses TRBV6-4 with TRBJ2-2, with D possibly being TRBD2 (5 bases). V dropped 6 bases and J dropped 3 bases, with 11 bases sitting between them. CDR3 length: 14 amino acids. Germline CDR1 and CDR2: MRHNA and SNTAGT. For the CDR3, the DNA is TGTGCCAGCAGCGCCGGAGCGGACACCGGGGAGCTGTTTTTT. Encoded protein: CASSAGADTGELFF.

In this sample, this clonotype turned up a few times. The chain couples TRBV7-8 to TRBJ2-1; 7 bases fit TRBD2. Looked up from germline, CDR1 is SGHVS and CDR2 is FQNEAQ. The CDR3 loop spans 16 amino acids. J gave up 4 bases and V 1 base, and 7 bases lay outside the gene matches. The CDR3 DNA reads TGTGCCAGCAGCTTAGGGGTGGCTAGCGGATACAATGAGCAGTTCTTC. Amino acid sequence: CASSLGVASGYNEQFF.

This clonotype was detected only a few times. This chain uses TRBV5-1 with TRBJ1-1; perhaps TRBD1 as D (5 bases). V was trimmed by 0 bases and J by 4 bases, leaving 10 bases between them. Germline V gene lookup returns CDR1 SGHRS and CDR2 YFSETQ. CDR3 length: 14 residues. This CDR3 reads CASSLVGASTEAFF. The CDR3 DNA follows: TGCGCCAGCAGCTTGGTAGGGGCTAGCACTGAAGCTTTCTTT.

The rearrangement joins TRBV7-9 to TRBJ2-7, with D perhaps matching TRBD2 (6 bases). CDR3 length equals 13 residues. Trimming cost V 5 bases and J 3 bases, with 11 bases left between them. CDR1 and CDR2 (germline): SEHNR, FQNEAQ (reference sequence). CDR3 amino acids: CASSSGFHYEQYF. CDR3 nucleotides: TGTGCCAGCAGCAGCGGGTTCCACTACGAGCAGTACTTC.

The rearrangement joins TRBV19 to TRBJ1-2; the match to TRBD1 covers 8 bases. V shed 6 bases and J 8 bases; nucleotides not matched to a gene: 14. Germline lookup yields CDR1 LNHDA and CDR2 SQIVND (reference sequence). The length of the CDR3 is 15 residues. The CDR3 DNA follows: TGTGCCAGTAGCGCAGGGGGCGAAGAGAAAGCAGGCTACACCTTC. Translation gives CASSAGGEEKAGYTF. Full variable domain (remainder filled in from reference TRBV19 and TRBJ1-2): DGGITQSPKYLFRKEGQNVTLSCEQNLNHDAMYWYRQDPGQGLRLIYYSQIVNDFQKGDIAEGYSVSREKKESFPLTVTSAQKNPTAFYLCASSAGGEEKAGYTFGSGTRLTVV.

Only a few counts were recorded for this clonotype. The chain links TRBV29-1 to TRBJ2-7; D not resolved. The V end was cut by 4 bases, the J end by 3 bases, with 10 bases between. CDR1 is SQVTM and CDR2 is ANQGSEA in the germline V gene. CDR3 length equals 12 residues. The CDR3 coding sequence is TGCAGCGTTGTAAGCACGGGCTACGAGCAGTACTTC. Protein: CSVVSTGYEQYF.